The T cell receptor (beta chain) described here comes from a study of blood T cell repertoires in COVID-19. The assay was immunoSEQ multiplex PCR, and TCRdb's table has in-frame clones only and misses some. The sample yields fewer than 250,000 clones, 85% to 90% seen once. Source material: peripheral blood. The TCR comes from a woman in her 50s with acute or convalescent COVID-19.

The CDR3 DNA is TGTGCCAGCAGCTCTAACACCGGGGAGCTGTTTTTT. Its protein is CASSSNTGELFF. The chain carries TRBV27 and TRBJ2-2; D is ambiguous. V was clipped by 6 bases and J by 2 bases, with 4 bases between them. This CDR3 is built from 12 residues. Germline values: CDR1 MNHEY, CDR2 SMNVEV (reference sequence).